What follows are 12 T cell receptor beta chains derived from one specimen sequenced in a study of T-cell reconstitution after alpha-beta-depleted transplantation in children (TCRdb year 2016). This specimen's treatment or condition label, interpreted: allogeneic hematopoietic cell transplantation with graft depleted of TCRalphabeta T cells and CD19 B cells. The library was prepared using PCR. Sequencing used an Illumina HiSeq 2500. TCR library preparation used molecular barcoding, with unique molecular identifiers applied to normalize quantification of the TCRbeta repertoire. TCRdb passed the public sequencing reads through fastp at Q25 and MiXCR, retaining productive beta sequences. Rows merge per CDR3 protein into single entries with the most common DNA and genes. The sample table shows about 440,000 distinct CDR3 sequences, and 43% are seen once. Under 35% of the sample lies in the top ten. The sample consisted of PBMCs, taken before TCRalphabeta/CD19-depleted stem cell transplant. The receptor source for this set is a girl aged 2 to 9 with aplastic anemia, due to receive a stem cell transplant.

The chain carries TRBV12-3 or TRBV12-4 and TRBJ2-1; maybe TRBD1 (6 bases). Deletions cut 3 bases from V and 9 bases from J, with 15 bases between. The CDR3 is 14 amino acids. Here the CDR3 reads CASSFIGPTGEQFF. The CDR3 nucleotides read TGTGCCAGCAGTTTTATAGGCCCGACAGGTGAGCAGTTCTTC.

The chain is built from TRBV20-1 and TRBJ2-7, with 11 bases identical to TRBD1. Germline V gives CDR1 DFQATT, CDR2 SNEGSKA (reference sequence). With V trimmed by 4 bases and J by 5 bases, 4 bases remained unmatched. CDR3 length equals 13 residues. DNA for the CDR3: TGCAGTGCTATCCGGGACAGGGGGGACGAGCAGTACTTC. This encodes CSAIRDRGDEQYF.

This clonotype was detected ten times or more. The chain joins TRBV7-6 to TRBJ2-3; D is possibly TRBD2 (5 bases). There are 15 residues in the CDR3. CDR1 is SGHVS, CDR2 FNYEAQ, per germline. V lost 1 base to trimming and J lost 2 bases, with 10 bases between them. The CDR3, as DNA: TGTGCCAGCAGCTTAGGTAGCGAACCCACAGATACGCAGTATTTT. As protein: CASSLGSEPTDTQYF.

This clonotype was observed at least ten times. The CDR3 spells CSVEGLAGGRVNEQYF. In DNA form, the CDR3 reads TGCAGCGTTGAAGGTCTAGCGGGAGGAAGAGTCAACGAGCAGTACTTC. This chain links TRBV29-1 with TRBJ2-7; 11 bases are shared with TRBD2. J lost 5 bases, V lost 1 base, and 10 bases had no gene match. The germline V gene has CDR1 SQVTM and CDR2 ANQGSEA. There are 16 residues in the CDR3.

The chain joins TRBV11-2 to TRBJ2-1; 11 bases line up with TRBD2. CDR1 and CDR2 from the germline V gene are SGHAT and FQNNGV. This CDR3 comprises 17 residues. Losses at the gene ends were 5 bases for V and 5 bases for J; bases not matched to a gene: 11. The CDR3, as DNA: TGTGCCAGCAGCCCCCGGGCTAGCGGGAGGCAAAACAATGAGCAGTTCTTC. Encoded protein: CASSPRASGRQNNEQFF.

This clonotype was seen a few times. V usage is TRBV3-1 and J usage is TRBJ2-1; D unclear. CDR3 length: 14 amino acids. Germline V gives CDR1 LGHDT, CDR2 YNNKEL (reference sequence). Trimming took 1 base from V and 4 from J, leaving 8 bases between them. As DNA, the CDR3 is TGTGCCAGCAGCCAAGGGAATTTATACAATGAGCAGTTCTTC. Residues: CASSQGNLYNEQFF.

The chain is built from TRBV29-1 and TRBJ2-7; 7 bases match TRBD2. The CDR3 sequence is 16 residues long. Per the germline V gene, CDR1 is SQVTM and CDR2 is ANQGSEA. Trimming at V came to 4 bases and at J to 4 bases, leaving 16 bases not matched to a gene. In DNA, the CDR3 is TGCAGCGTTGGCCCCTTACTCCTAGCGGATCATTACGAGCAGTACTTC. Its translation is CSVGPLLLADHYEQYF.

At least ten counts were recorded for this clonotype. CDR3 protein: CASSVFSTSGELFF. CDR3 in DNA: TGTGCCAGCAGCGTCTTTTCCACCTCCGGGGAGCTGTTTTTT. The chain is built from TRBV9 and TRBJ2-2; D is unclear. The germline V gene encodes CDR1 SGDLS and CDR2 YYNGEE. The CDR3 contains 14 residues. V lost 2 bases, J lost 6 bases, and 11 bases lay in between.

The sample holds many counts of this clonotype. The chain uses TRBV20-1 and TRBJ1-1; no clear D. Germline V gene lookup returns CDR1 DFQATT and CDR2 SNEGSKA (reference sequence). The ends were cut back, 5 bases at V and 3 bases at J, with 4 bases in the middle. The CDR3 is 10 amino acids. The CDR3 sequence is CSAQHTEAFF. As DNA, the CDR3 is TGCAGTGCTCAACACACTGAAGCTTTCTTT.

J is TRBJ2-1 and V is TRBV18; the match to TRBD2 covers 9 bases. V dropped 3 bases and J dropped 8; count of bases not matched to a gene: 8. There are 15 residues in the CDR3. CDR1 is KGHSH, CDR2 LQKENI, per germline. CDR3 sequence: CASSPSLAGMDEQFF. In DNA, the CDR3 is TGTGCCAGCTCACCTTCCCTAGCGGGAATGGATGAGCAGTTCTTC.

The table lists this clonotype with a few counts. This sequence joins TRBV11-2 and TRBJ2-7, with 9 bases matching TRBD1. Trimming removed 5 bases from V and 1 base from J; junction bases left unmatched: 6. The CDR3 covers 15 residues. Germline V CDR1 and CDR2: SGHAT, FQNNGV. The CDR3: CASSHPGTGSYEQYF. The CDR3 bases are TGTGCCAGCAGCCACCCAGGGACAGGGTCCTACGAGCAGTACTTC. The entire variable domain, with the rest obtained from reference TRBV11-2 and TRBJ2-7, is as follows: EAGVAQSPRYKIIEKRQSVAFWCNPISGHATLYWYQQILGQGPKLLIQFQNNGVVDDSQLPKDRFSAERLKGVDSTLKIQPAKLEDSAVYLCASSHPGTGSYEQYFGPGTRLTVT.

The rearrangement uses TRBV4-3 and TRBJ2-1; D may be TRBD1 (5 bases). Looked up from germline, CDR1 is LGHNA and CDR2 is YSLEER. CDR3 size: 16 residues. Between the trimmed V and J ends, which lost 4 bases and 4 bases, there was a span of 17 bases. DNA for the CDR3: TGCGCCAGCAGCCCACATACCGCGACAGTTTACAATGAGCAGTTCTTC. Translated: CASSPHTATVYNEQFF.